The clone carrying this TCR beta chain was detected only once. Germline CDR1 is KGHSH and CDR2 is LQKENI. Unmatched junction bases numbered 12, after V lost 1 base and J lost 4 bases. CDR3 length equals 17 residues. The data derive from a study of cytomegalovirus exposure and HLA in healthy donors. This PCR relied on a set of 60 Vbeta primers and 13 Jbeta primers. TCRdb keeps only in-frame clones here, not all; method: immunoSEQ multiplex PCR. The table shows 65,000 to 100,000 clones, with around three quarters occurring only once. The sequencing sample was made of PBMCs. The origin of this receptor is a middle-aged man in good health and CMV-seronegative. The chain recombines TRBV18 with TRBJ1-2; 7 nucleotides line up with TRBD1. CDR3 sequence reads: CASSPRQGKYRGYGYTF. As DNA, the CDR3 is TGTGCCAGCTCACCACGACAGGGAAAATACAGAGGCTATGGCTACACCTTC.